Following are 23 T cell receptor beta chains from one sample sequenced in a study of human T cells and chemical hapten exposure. Each CDR3 protein is one row after TCRdb ran MiXCR on the RACE reads. The data contain roughly 380,000 distinct CDR3 sequences, approximately 5.1% of them seen just once; the ten biggest clones take up 2% to 2.5%. Specified time point: patch test 1, 2 weeks after DPC sensitization. Treatment of the sample: therapeutic diphenylcyclopropenone sensitization with weekly scalp DPC. Sample: whole blood, taken in connection with sensitization to the hapten diphenylcyclopropenone (DPC). These receptors were obtained from a woman aged 50 to 60 with alopecia areata. Some clones in this sample may be carry-over from other donors' samples.

This clonotype was seen a handful of times. V is TRBV18 and J is TRBJ2-7; D remains ambiguous. V gave up 5 bases and J gave up 6 bases, with 8 bases separating them. The CDR3 runs to 11 residues. The V gene's germline CDR1 is KGHSH and CDR2 LQKENI. The DNA of the CDR3 is TGTGCCAGCTCATCTCGGAGCGAGCAGTACTTC. It specifies CASSSRSEQYF.

This clonotype was recorded many times. The chain combines TRBV11-2 with TRBJ2-3; D possibly corresponds to TRBD1 (5 bases). The germline gives CDR1 SGHAT, CDR2 FQNNGV. The CDR3 contains 17 residues. V was cut by 4 bases and J by 0 bases, with 17 bases left in between. The CDR3 DNA follows: TGTGCCAGCAGCTCGACCCACAGGCCTTCTAGCACAGATACGCAGTATTTT. It specifies CASSSTHRPSSTDTQYF.

The J gene is TRBJ2-7, the V gene TRBV7-2; D uncertain. The length of the CDR3 is 15 residues. Germline values: CDR1 SGHTA, CDR2 FQGNSA. V lost 6 bases and J 0 bases, leaving 15 bases between the germline ends. This chain's CDR3 is CASSVDFKSSYEQYF. The CDR3 DNA sequence: TGTGCCAGCAGTGTCGACTTTAAAAGCTCCTACGAGCAGTACTTC.

This clonotype was counted many times. The rearrangement uses TRBV7-8 and TRBJ2-6; D is unclear. Germline CDR1 SGHVS, CDR2 FQNEAQ. Between the trimmed V and J ends, which lost 5 bases and 0 bases, there was a span of 17 bases. CDR3 length equals 18 residues. The CDR3 is CASSPLRILYSGANVLTF. The DNA for the CDR3 is TGTGCCAGCAGCCCTCTGAGGATCCTCTACTCTGGGGCCAACGTCCTGACTTTC. The variable domain in full, completed from reference TRBV7-8 and TRBJ2-6, reads GAGVSQSPRYKVAKRGQDVALRCDPISGHVSLFWYQQALGQGPEFLTYFQNEAQLDKSGLPSDRFFAERPEGSVSTLKIQRTQQEDSAVYLCASSPLRILYSGANVLTFGAGSRLTVL.

V is TRBV5-1 and J is TRBJ1-4, with D possibly matching TRBD1 (5 bases). This CDR3 region has 13 residues. V shed 4 bases and J shed 9 bases, with 13 bases lying between them. CDR1 and CDR2 from the germline V gene are SGHRS and YFSETQ. The CDR3 loop reads CASSPGTDQKLFF. CDR3 coding DNA: TGCGCCAGCAGCCCGGGGACGGACCAAAAACTGTTTTTT.

This clonotype was found a few times. The genes are TRBV27 and TRBJ1-2; no definite D call. Trimming cost V 4 bases and J 1 base, with 13 bases left between them. CDR1 MNHEY and CDR2 SMNVEV come from the germline V gene (reference sequence). There are 15 residues in the CDR3. The CDR3 DNA reads TGTGCCAGCAGTTCACGTCAAGTTTTTAACTATGGCTACACCTTC. Its translation is CASSSRQVFNYGYTF.

Many counts were recorded for this clonotype. This chain uses TRBV5-1 with TRBJ2-3; unclear D gene. The CDR3 consists of 12 residues. The V and J ends lost 5 bases and 4 bases respectively, with 8 bases between them. Looked up from germline, CDR1 is SGHRS and CDR2 is YFSETQ. The chain's CDR3 is CASRGMADTQYF. The CDR3, as DNA: TGCGCCAGCAGGGGGATGGCAGATACGCAGTATTTT. Full variable domain (missing parts from reference TRBV5-1 and TRBJ2-3): KAGVTQTPRYLIKTRGQQVTLSCSPISGHRSVSWYQQTPGQGLQFLFEYFSETQRNKGNFPGRFSGRQFSNSRSEMNVSTLELGDSALYLCASRGMADTQYFGPGTRLTVL.

This clonotype was counted only a few times. This chain links TRBV11-2 with TRBJ2-1; tentatively, D is TRBD2 (6 bases). The V and J ends lost 4 bases and 0 bases respectively, with 10 bases between them. Germline CDR1 reads SGHAT; CDR2 reads FQNNGV. This CDR3 comprises 15 residues. In DNA, the CDR3 is TGTGCCAGCAGCTCGTTCGGGGGCTCCTACAATGAGCAGTTCTTC. The encoded protein is CASSSFGGSYNEQFF.

In its sample, this clonotype was seen many times. The CDR3 sequence is CSAGMTEKLFF. As DNA, the CDR3 is TGCAGCGCTGGGATGACTGAAAAACTGTTTTTT. This chain uses TRBV29-1 with TRBJ1-4; D is unresolved. The CDR3 loop spans 11 amino acids. Germline loops: CDR1 SQVTM, CDR2 ANQGSEA. V was trimmed by 7 bases and J by 7 bases, leaving 10 bases between them.

V usage is TRBV20-1 and J usage is TRBJ2-5; D is possibly TRBD1 or TRBD2 (6 bases each). This CDR3 is built from 13 residues. CDR1 DFQATT and CDR2 SNEGSKA come from the germline V gene (reference sequence). V shed 2 bases and J shed 4 bases, with 11 bases lying between them. For the CDR3, the DNA is TGCAGTGCTAGACTCGGGGGCGGAGAGACCCAGTACTTC. It encodes CSARLGGGETQYF.

This clonotype came up many times. This chain connects TRBV7-6 to TRBJ1-4; D remains ambiguous. V lost 3 bases, J lost 8 bases, and 13 bases lay in between. Germline V gives CDR1 SGHVS, CDR2 FNYEAQ. This CDR3 spans 14 amino acids. CDR3 protein: CASSFSFQGEKLFF. The DNA for the CDR3 is TGTGCCAGCAGCTTCAGCTTTCAAGGGGAAAAACTGTTTTTT.

This clonotype was counted a few times. This chain uses TRBV4-3 with TRBJ2-3, with a weak D call TRBD1 (5 bases). This CDR3 is 14 amino acids long. Germline assignment: CDR1 LGHNA and CDR2 YSLEER. V was clipped by 4 bases and J by 4 bases, with 12 bases between them. The CDR3 region has the DNA TGCGCCAGCAGCCGAGGTGGGGCCCCAGATACGCAGTATTTT. This gives the protein CASSRGGAPDTQYF.

This clonotype has a handful of counts. The V and J genes are TRBV3-1 and TRBJ2-1; 7 nucleotides line up with TRBD2. The CDR3 length is 14 residues. CDR1 is LGHDT and CDR2 is YNNKEL in the germline V gene (reference sequence). The V segment lost 10 bases and the J segment 4 bases; nucleotides outside the gene matches: 10. The CDR3 DNA follows: TGTGCCACCACCGGGGCGGGGGTTTACAATGAGCAGTTCTTC. Its protein is CATTGAGVYNEQFF.

This clonotype was recorded only once. A much larger clonotype is one base distant, so this may be a read error. The chain is built from TRBV20-1 and TRBJ2-7, with TRBD2 as a possible D gene (5 bases). The CDR3 is 15 residues long. Trimming shortened V by 7 bases and J by 6 bases, and 25 bases separated the two germline ends. Germline CDR1 and CDR2: DFQATT and SNEGSKA (reference sequence). The CDR3: CSDRKVGAGLGEQYF. CDR3 in DNA: TGCAGTGATAGGAAAGTGGGAGCAGGTCTGGGCGAGCAGTACTTC.

This chain links TRBV4-1 with TRBJ2-1; D might be TRBD1 or TRBD2, each matching 5 bases. The germline V gene encodes CDR1 MGHRA and CDR2 YSYEKL. The CDR3 is 14 amino acids. Trimming left V 3 bases short and J 7 bases short, with 13 bases between. CDR3: CASSQDGAGNEQFF. The CDR3 coding sequence is TGCGCCAGCAGCCAGGACGGGGCCGGGAATGAGCAGTTCTTC.

The chain has TRBV6-1 and TRBJ2-6; either TRBD1 or TRBD2 may supply D (6 bases each). The CDR3 is 20 amino acids. CDR1 and CDR2 from the germline V gene are MNHNS and SASEGT. V was pared by 6 bases and J by 2 bases, with 26 bases between. The CDR3, as DNA: TGTGCCAGCAGGGCTCTTCAGGGGCGGGGCGCCAGGCCTGGGGCCAACGTCCTGACTTTC. It translates to CASRALQGRGARPGANVLTF.

This clonotype was detected ten times or more. The chain combines TRBV14 with TRBJ2-3, with D possibly being TRBD1 (5 bases). Trimming took off 4 bases at V and 3 bases at J, with 17 bases between the two ends. The CDR3 has 16 amino acids. CDR1 SGHDN and CDR2 FVKESK come from the germline V gene. The CDR3 here is CASSRLTASRTDTQYF. The CDR3 DNA sequence: TGTGCCAGCAGCCGGTTGACAGCTTCCAGGACAGATACGCAGTATTTT.

There are many counts of this clonotype. The V call is TRBV18, the J call TRBJ2-3, with TRBD2 as a possible D gene (6 bases). The CDR3 is 14 amino acids. CDR1 is KGHSH, CDR2 LQKENI, per germline. Deletions cut 3 bases from V and 1 base from J, with 8 bases between. CDR3 in DNA: TGTGCCAGCTCACCCCCTAGCGGCACAGATACGCAGTATTTT. Translating it yields CASSPPSGTDTQYF.

This clonotype appeared many times. This chain uses TRBV12-3 or TRBV12-4 with TRBJ1-2, with D maybe TRBD1 (5 bases). This CDR3 is 15 amino acids long. V was trimmed by 6 bases and J by 4 bases, leaving 18 bases between them. The DNA for the CDR3 is TGTGCCAGCAGACGGGGCGGCATTACGCGCTATGGCTACACCTTC. Translating it yields CASRRGGITRYGYTF.

This clonotype was observed a few times. The chain combines TRBV29-1 with TRBJ2-5, with 7 nucleotides matching TRBD1. The junction had 7 bases not matched to a gene; V was cut back by 8 bases and J by 4 bases. From germline, CDR1 is SQVTM and CDR2 ANQGSEA. The CDR3 totals 12 residues. The CDR3 nucleotides read TGCAGCACTAAAACAGGGGTAGAGACCCAGTACTTC. Protein: CSTKTGVETQYF.

This clonotype appeared many times. The V and J genes are TRBV20-1 and TRBJ1-4; D not certain. Trimming cost V 0 bases and J 7 bases, with 15 bases left between them. Per the germline V gene, CDR1 is DFQATT and CDR2 is SNEGSKA (reference sequence). The CDR3 is 15 residues long. The CDR3 sequence: CSARDPRKGIEKLFF. The CDR3 DNA reads TGCAGTGCTAGAGATCCCAGAAAGGGCATTGAAAAACTGTTTTTT.

There are a few counts of this clonotype. The chain combines TRBV6-5 with TRBJ1-5, with a possible D match to TRBD1 (6 bases). This CDR3 region has 14 residues. Germline CDR1 reads MNHEY; CDR2 reads SVGAGI. V was cut by 5 bases and J by 7 bases, with 15 bases left in between. CDR3 sequence reads: CASSDTGMGQPQHF. The CDR3, as DNA: TGTGCCAGCAGTGATACAGGGATGGGACAGCCCCAGCATTTT.

This chain uses TRBV7-3 with TRBJ2-3; TRBD2 aligns across 9 bases. Germline V gene data show CDR1 as SGHTA and CDR2 as FQGTGA. Trimming removed 5 bases from V and 1 base from J; junction bases left unmatched: 7. The CDR3 runs to 16 residues. In DNA form, the CDR3 reads TGTGCCAGCAGCCAAGCGGGGGGCCAGGGCACAGATACGCAGTATTTT. Its protein is CASSQAGGQGTDTQYF.